This record looks at one T cell receptor beta chain sequence and its context. The target antigen is unknown. At one of its ends the junction is not consistent with the germline gene, which may arise from a read error. The CDR3 sequence is 16 residues long. Germline-derived CDR1 and CDR2 are SGHVS and FQNEAQ. Donors gave about 9.3 milliliters of peripheral blood apiece. The data derive from a study of blood T cells in healthy people across ages. Combining a sample-barcoded 5' primer with a J-beta primer mix, a second PCR ran for about 7 to 11 cycles. Per sample, CDR3-containing paired-end reads numbered at least 2.5 million. TCRdb re-called the 5' RACE reads through MiXCR, storing one row per CDR3 protein. In the table there are approximately 800,000 distinct CDR3 sequences, 58% of which are singletons. General study points: PBMCs went unsorted, and a conclusive naive versus antigen-experienced comparison was therefore prevented. Age advanced and TCR beta diversity per million T cells fell, roughly linearly.

Specimen: blood. The rearrangement joins TRBV7-8 to TRBJ1-2; no clear D gene. This clonotype was sampled from a man aged 30 to 39 in good health. CDR3 DNA: TGTGCCAGCAACTTAGCGAGTGCAGGAGCTAACTATGGCTACACCTTC. The encoded protein is CASNLASAGANYGYTF.